This T cell receptor (delta chain) comes out of a study of gamma-delta T cells after stem cell transplantation. In its sample, this clone ranks as large. TCRdb re-called the RT-PCR reads with CATT. The sample has 1,500 to 2,000 delta-chain clones; 0.3% to 0.35% are singletons. Germline V lookup: CDR1 GEAIGNYY, CDR2 EKD. V shed 0 bases and J 0 bases; nucleotides not matched to a gene: 7. The CDR3 is 19 amino acids. The sample was gamma-delta T cells. The chain combines TRDV2 with TRDJ3, with TRDD3 matching 7 bases. The origin of this receptor is a human donor. It is not recorded whose cells these are; they may come from a transplant donor. In DNA form, the CDR3 reads TGTGCCTGTGACACCTGGGGGAAATCCGACTCCTGGGACACCCGACAGATGTTTTTC. Its translation is CACDTWGKSDSWDTRQMFF.